The 28 T cell receptor beta chains below come from one sample, sequenced in a study of OX40 agonist ivuxolimab in advanced cancers. The protocol was immunoSEQ multiplex PCR, while the TCRdb copy is restricted to in-frame clones and leaves out a portion. In the table there are more than 45,000 clones, less than 85% of which are singletons. The sequencing here drew on CD4+ or CD8+ T cells sorted from blood, taken in a trial of the OX40 agonist ivuxolimab. The receptors here all came from an adult with an advanced solid tumor such as melanoma, head and neck, liver or kidney cancer.

This rearrangement joins TRBV4-1 to TRBJ1-5; D remains unclear. V shed 4 bases and J shed 4 bases, with 14 bases lying between them. This CDR3 is 15 amino acids long. Germline loops: CDR1 MGHRA, CDR2 YSYEKL. CDR3 protein: CASSLKPGSNQPQHF. CDR3 sequence (DNA): TGCGCCAGCAGCCTCAAGCCCGGGTCAAATCAGCCCCAGCATTTT.

This clone was recorded once. The chain employs TRBV5-1 and TRBJ2-2; D not resolved. The germline V and J ends were trimmed by 4 bases and 6 bases, with 13 bases remaining between them. The germline V gene encodes CDR1 SGHRS and CDR2 YFSETQ. The CDR3 extends over 14 amino acids. CDR3 residues: CASSPGPLSGELFF. For the CDR3, the DNA is TGCGCCAGCAGCCCTGGGCCCCTATCCGGGGAGCTGTTTTTT. The full variable domain, completed using reference TRBV5-1 and TRBJ2-2, is KAGVTQTPRYLIKTRGQQVTLSCSPISGHRSVSWYQQTPGQGLQFLFEYFSETQRNKGNFPGRFSGRQFSNSRSEMNVSTLELGDSALYLCASSPGPLSGELFFGEGSRLTVL.

This chain uses TRBV6-1 with TRBJ1-6; D is possibly TRBD1 (6 bases). CDR3 size: 16 residues. V lost 6 bases, J lost 2 bases, and 14 bases lay in between. Germline lookup yields CDR1 MNHNS and CDR2 SASEGT. The CDR3 DNA sequence: TGTGCCAGCAGGGAACCCACAGGGACCTATAATTCACCCCTCCACTTT. Translating gives CASREPTGTYNSPLHF.

The J gene is TRBJ2-5, the V gene TRBV28, with 8 nucleotides matching TRBD1. The DNA matches TRBJ2-7 better at its end, which makes the J call doubtful. The germline V gene has CDR1 MDHEN and CDR2 SYDVKM. This CDR3 has 13 amino acids. CDR3 sequence reads: CASSLDRVAEQYF. CDR3 sequence (DNA): TGTGCCAGCAGTTTGGACAGGGTTGCCGAGCAGTACTTC.

This clone was picked up a small number of times. This sequence joins TRBV6-1 and TRBJ2-1; D may be TRBD1 or TRBD2 (5 bases each). V was shortened by 3 bases and J by 15 bases, with 21 bases between the two germline ends. CDR1 and CDR2 from the germline V gene are MNHNS and SASEGT. The CDR3 covers 14 residues. The CDR3: CASSEPGGALHPFF. CDR3 DNA: TGTGCCAGCAGTGAGCCTGGGGGAGCCCTTCATCCGTTCTTC.

The CDR3 DNA sequence: TGTGCCAGCAGCCTAGGACAGGGGAGGCACGAGCAGTACTTC. Translated: CASSLGQGRHEQYF. The chain uses TRBV6-6 and TRBJ2-7; TRBD1 matches at 9 bases. Trimming removed 6 bases from V and 5 bases from J; junction bases left unmatched: 8. CDR3 length: 14 residues. CDR1 and CDR2 (germline): MNHNY, SVGAGI (reference sequence).

The rearrangement joins TRBV7-9 to TRBJ2-6; no definite D call. There are 15 residues in the CDR3. Germline loops: CDR1 SEHNR, CDR2 FQNEAQ (reference sequence). Trimming removed 5 bases at V and 0 bases at J, with 8 bases between. The CDR3 spells CASSEVGSGANVLTF. CDR3 nucleotides: TGTGCCAGCAGCGAGGTGGGCTCTGGGGCCAACGTCCTGACTTTC.

The gene calls are TRBV4-2 and TRBJ1-2, with 7 nucleotides matching TRBD1. CDR3 length equals 15 residues. From germline, CDR1 is LGHNA and CDR2 YNFKEQ. V was clipped by 0 bases and J by 8 bases; unmatched bases: 9. The CDR3, as DNA: TGTGCCAGCAGCCAAGAACTGGCAGGGGGTCCAGGCTACACCTTC. As protein: CASSQELAGGPGYTF.

The chain combines TRBV4-1 with TRBJ2-1, with TRBD2 matching over 9 bases. Trimming at V came to 0 bases and at J to 5 bases, leaving 14 bases not matched to a gene. Germline assignment: CDR1 MGHRA and CDR2 YSYEKL. The CDR3 sequence is 19 residues long. The CDR3 is CASSQEGVVSSGGNNEQFF. The CDR3 DNA is TGCGCCAGCAGCCAAGAGGGAGTCGTCTCCAGCGGGGGGAACAATGAGCAGTTCTTC.

The V call is TRBV28, the J call TRBJ2-5; D may be TRBD1 (6 bases). The CDR3 has 15 residues. Germline values: CDR1 MDHEN, CDR2 SYDVKM. V was shortened by 6 bases and J by 1 base, with 15 bases between the two germline ends. CDR3 DNA sequence: TGTGCCAGCAGCCCTCGAAGAGGGGGCCAAGAGACCCAGTACTTC. As protein: CASSPRRGGQETQYF.

The V call is TRBV28, the J call TRBJ2-5; no firm D call. Germline loops: CDR1 MDHEN, CDR2 SYDVKM. V was cut by 4 bases and J by 9 bases, with 18 bases left in between. The CDR3 is 14 residues long. CDR3 in amino acids: CASSSPVGRAAQYF. The DNA of the CDR3 is TGTGCCAGCAGTTCCCCCGTAGGGCGTGCGGCCCAGTACTTC.

This chain links TRBV6-5 with TRBJ1-5; D remains unclear. Trimming pared 6 bases from V and 7 bases from J, leaving 16 bases between. From germline, CDR1 is MNHEY and CDR2 SVGAGI. The CDR3 covers 14 residues. In nucleotides, the CDR3 is TGTGCCAGCAGCCCCCGTCCTCTGGGGCAGCCCCAGCATTTT. Translation: CASSPRPLGQPQHF.

The chain carries TRBV19 and TRBJ2-3; no reliable D call. V lost 6 bases to trimming and J lost 3 bases, with 16 bases between them. Germline-derived CDR1 and CDR2 are LNHDA and SQIVND (reference sequence). The CDR3 spans 15 residues. The CDR3 protein is CASSPDSWVTDTQYF. Here the CDR3 DNA reads TGTGCCAGTAGCCCCGATTCCTGGGTGACAGATACGCAGTATTTT.

This chain links TRBV2 with TRBJ2-3; 12 positions agree with TRBD2. The CDR3 spans 14 residues. The V gene end was trimmed by 10 bases and the J gene end by 8 bases; junction bases not matched to a gene: 10. CDR1 and CDR2 from the germline V gene are SNHLY and FYNNEI. CDR3 nucleotide sequence: TGTGCCACCCAAGGCCTAGCGGGGGGGGGTACGCAGTATTTT. This gives the protein CATQGLAGGGTQYF.

This chain uses TRBV19 with TRBJ2-3; TRBD2 matches 9 bases. The CDR3 is 15 amino acids. V shed 9 bases and J 0 bases; nucleotides not matched to a gene: 7. The V gene's germline CDR1 is LNHDA and CDR2 SQIVND (reference sequence). CDR3 bases: TGTGCCAGCGGGACTAGCTTGCCTAGCACAGATACGCAGTATTTT. Translated, it gives CASGTSLPSTDTQYF.

This sequence joins TRBV6-1 and TRBJ2-5; TRBD2 matches at 10 bases. V trimming: 5 bases; J trimming: 5 bases; junction bases outside the gene matches: 8. Germline V gene data show CDR1 as MNHNS and CDR2 as SASEGT. The CDR3 is 15 residues long. CDR3 loop: CASSIPSGGRETQYF. CDR3 DNA sequence: TGTGCCAGCAGTATCCCTAGCGGGGGTAGGGAGACCCAGTACTTC.

This clone was seen once. The CDR3 reads CASSFLAGANTGELFF. The DNA of the CDR3 is TGCGCCAGCAGCTTCCTAGCGGGGGCCAACACCGGGGAGCTGTTTTTT. The chain employs TRBV5-1 and TRBJ2-2; TRBD2 matches at 10 bases. Germline CDR1 is SGHRS and CDR2 is YFSETQ. This CDR3 comprises 16 residues. The V segment lost 2 bases and the J segment 2 bases; nucleotides outside the gene matches: 3.

The chain is built from TRBV5-4 and TRBJ2-7; a weak D match, TRBD2 (6 bases). In germline, CDR1 is SGHNT, CDR2 YYREEE (reference sequence). This CDR3 contains 16 residues. Trimming removed 4 bases at V and 5 bases at J, with 22 bases between. The CDR3 reads CASSARRARITHEQYF. The CDR3 DNA reads TGTGCCAGCAGCGCCCGGAGGGCCAGGATAACCCACGAGCAGTACTTC.

This chain uses TRBV6-1 with TRBJ2-7; TRBD1 might be the D (5 bases). Trimming took off 7 bases at V and 0 bases at J, with 16 bases between the two ends. The CDR3 consists of 15 residues. The germline CDR1 and CDR2 sequences are MNHNS and SASEGT. The DNA for the CDR3 is TGTGCCAGCACCGACCCAGGGTCGGGCTCCTACGAGCAGTACTTC. Protein product: CASTDPGSGSYEQYF.

This chain joins TRBV4-2 and TRBJ1-1, with 10 positions matching TRBD1. Germline V gene sequence: CDR1 LGHNA, CDR2 YNFKEQ. This CDR3 is built from 16 residues. The V gene end was trimmed by 8 bases and the J gene end by 0 bases; junction bases not matched to a gene: 9. Here the CDR3 reads CASLAGTGVMNTEAFF. The DNA for the CDR3 is TGTGCCAGCCTTGCCGGGACAGGGGTAATGAACACTGAAGCTTTCTTT.

V and J are TRBV2 and TRBJ2-1; TRBD2 is a possible D gene (7 bases). Germline values: CDR1 SNHLY, CDR2 FYNNEI. There are 13 residues in the CDR3. V lost 2 bases, J lost 10 bases, and 12 bases lay in between. For the CDR3, the DNA is TGTGCCAGCAGTGAATACGAGGGGGGGGAGCAGTTCTTC. It yields the protein CASSEYEGGEQFF.

This rearrangement joins TRBV25-1 to TRBJ1-1; D is undetermined. Germline CDR1 is MGHDK and CDR2 is SYGVNS. This CDR3 comprises 12 residues. The CDR3 nucleotides read TGTGCTTCGCGGGAGTTGAACACTGAAGCTTTCTTT. This encodes CASRELNTEAFF.

This clone was counted only a few times. This chain links TRBV5-1 with TRBJ2-3; weak D call: TRBD2 (6 bases). Germline loops: CDR1 SGHRS, CDR2 YFSETQ. The V end lost 3 bases, the J end lost 0 bases, and 8 bases lay between the germline ends. The length of the CDR3 is 14 residues. The CDR3 DNA follows: TGCGCCAGCAGCTCTGGGGGGAGCACAGATACGCAGTATTTT. Its protein product is CASSSGGSTDTQYF.

V usage is TRBV7-2 and J usage is TRBJ2-1, with 7 bases matching TRBD1. The CDR3 consists of 15 residues. From germline, CDR1 is SGHTA and CDR2 FQGNSA. With V trimmed by 5 bases and J by 7 bases, 11 bases remained unmatched. The CDR3 loop is CASSRGQPGLNEQFF. The CDR3 coding sequence is TGTGCCAGCAGCCGGGGACAGCCCGGGTTGAATGAGCAGTTCTTC.

The V call is TRBV28, the J call TRBJ1-6; D uncertain. CDR1 is MDHEN, CDR2 SYDVKM, per germline. Trimming pared 3 bases from V and 4 bases from J, leaving 10 bases between. The CDR3 sequence is 15 residues long. The CDR3 DNA reads TGTGCCAGCAGTTTGAGGACGGGGTATAATTCACCCCTCCACTTT. Protein product: CASSLRTGYNSPLHF.

The rearrangement links TRBV19 to TRBJ1-4; D ambiguous. The germline gives CDR1 LNHDA, CDR2 SQIVND (reference sequence). CDR3 length: 15 amino acids. Trimming took off 3 bases at V and 7 bases at J, with 15 bases between the two ends. The CDR3 bases are TGTGCCAGTAGTATCCCGGAAGGTTGGCGTGAAAAACTGTTTTTT. Its translation: CASSIPEGWREKLFF. The variable domain in full, with the rest retrieved from reference TRBV19 and TRBJ1-4, is DGGITQSPKYLFRKEGQNVTLSCEQNLNHDAMYWYRQDPGQGLRLIYYSQIVNDFQKGDIAEGYSVSREKKESFPLTVTSAQKNPTAFYLCASSIPEGWREKLFFGSGTQLSVL.

This sequence joins TRBV7-8 and TRBJ2-1, with 9 bases fitting TRBD2. The V gene end was trimmed by 1 base and the J gene end by 10 bases; junction bases not matched to a gene: 11. The CDR3 runs 16 residues. Germline lookup yields CDR1 SGHVS and CDR2 FQNEAQ. The CDR3 bases are TGTGCCAGCAGCTTAGTTGCTAGCGGGGAACAGGGAGAGCAGTTCTTC. Its translation: CASSLVASGEQGEQFF.

The chain employs TRBV2 and TRBJ2-2, with D possibly being TRBD2 (6 bases). The germline V gene encodes CDR1 SNHLY and CDR2 FYNNEI. This CDR3 is built from 15 residues. Trimming pared 0 bases from V and 6 bases from J, leaving 11 bases between. In nucleotides, the CDR3 is TGTGCCAGCAGTGAAGCGGGAGGTGCCGCCGGGGAGCTGTTTTTT. It encodes CASSEAGGAAGELFF. Based on the CDR3 plus reference TRBV2 and TRBJ2-2, the full variable domain is EPEVTQTPSHQVTQMGQEVILRCVPISNHLYFYWYRQILGQKVEFLVSFYNNEISEKSEIFDDQFSVERPDGSNFTLKIRSTKLEDSAMYFCASSEAGGAAGELFFGEGSRLTVL.